The source of this T cell receptor beta chain is a study of regulatory T cells in long-lasting Graves disease. The wider study: Persistent Graves' disease denoted over 5 years of antithyroid drugs plus positive TSH receptor antibodies. Study results and caveats: Persistent disease was characterized by preferential usage of TRBV28, TRBJ1-2 and TRBJ2-5.

Time point defined: persistent/refractory GD, antithyroid drugs over 5 years with positive TRAb. Isolated PBMC RNA provided the starting material for the TCR library. This clonotype was observed many times. What it binds is not known. Libraries of TCR beta came from iRepertoire HTBI primers plus Arm-PCR of CDR3 regions. MiXCR was run by TCRdb on the multiplex PCR reads, yielding one entry per CDR3 protein. The table lists over 450,000 distinct CDR3 sequences, roughly 21% of them singletons. Germline V gene data show CDR1 as ENHRY and CDR2 as SYGVKD. The CDR3 loop spans 14 amino acids. The V and J ends lost 3 bases and 2 bases respectively, with 10 bases between them.

Sequencing was performed on peripheral blood mononuclear cells (PBMCs), taken when the disease was refractory, from a patient treated with antithyroid drugs. This chain links TRBV10-3 with TRBJ2-5; possibly TRBD1 for D (5 bases). The clonotype comes from a female donor with Graves disease. The CDR3 reads CAISDRTTQETQYF. The CDR3 nucleotides are TGTGCCATCAGTGACAGGACAACACAAGAGACCCAGTACTTC.